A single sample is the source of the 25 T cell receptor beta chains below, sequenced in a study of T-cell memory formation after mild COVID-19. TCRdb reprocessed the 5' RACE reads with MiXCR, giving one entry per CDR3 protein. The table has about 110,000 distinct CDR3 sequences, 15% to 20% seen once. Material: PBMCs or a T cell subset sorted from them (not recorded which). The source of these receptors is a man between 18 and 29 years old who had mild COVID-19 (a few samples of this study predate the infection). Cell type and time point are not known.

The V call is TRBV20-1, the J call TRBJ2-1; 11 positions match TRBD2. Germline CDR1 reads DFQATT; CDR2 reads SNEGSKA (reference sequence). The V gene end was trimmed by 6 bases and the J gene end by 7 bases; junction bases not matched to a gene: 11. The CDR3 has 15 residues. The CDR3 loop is CSARIAGGPINEQFF. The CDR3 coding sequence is TGCAGTGCGAGAATAGCGGGGGGGCCGATTAATGAGCAGTTCTTC.

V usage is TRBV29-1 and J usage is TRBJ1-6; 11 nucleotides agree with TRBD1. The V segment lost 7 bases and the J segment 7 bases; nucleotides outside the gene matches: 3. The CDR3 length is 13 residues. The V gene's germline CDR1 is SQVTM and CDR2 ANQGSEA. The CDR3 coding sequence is TGCAGCGCCGGACAGGGGGCCAATTCACCCCTCCACTTT. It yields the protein CSAGQGANSPLHF.

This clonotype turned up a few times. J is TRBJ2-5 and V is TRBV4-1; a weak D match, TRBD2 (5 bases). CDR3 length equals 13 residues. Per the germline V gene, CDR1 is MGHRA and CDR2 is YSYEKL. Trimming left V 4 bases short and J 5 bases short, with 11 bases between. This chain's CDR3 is CASSRGPRETQYF. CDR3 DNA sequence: TGCGCCAGCAGCCGCGGGCCCCGGGAGACCCAGTACTTC.

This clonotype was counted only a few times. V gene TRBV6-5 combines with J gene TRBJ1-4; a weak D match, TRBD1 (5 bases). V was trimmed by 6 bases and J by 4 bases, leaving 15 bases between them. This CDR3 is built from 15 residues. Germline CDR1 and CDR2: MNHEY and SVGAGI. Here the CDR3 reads CASSYIGTHNEKLFF. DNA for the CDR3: TGTGCCAGCAGCTATATCGGGACCCATAATGAAAAACTGTTTTTT.

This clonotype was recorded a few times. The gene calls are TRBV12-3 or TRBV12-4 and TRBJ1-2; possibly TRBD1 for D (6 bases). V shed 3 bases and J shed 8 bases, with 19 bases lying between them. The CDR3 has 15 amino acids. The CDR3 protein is CASSLFGGSLGGYTF. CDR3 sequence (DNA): TGTGCCAGCAGTTTGTTCGGGGGCTCACTGGGGGGCTACACCTTC.

The CDR3 DNA sequence: TGTGCCACCAGTGACCGTTTGGGCCCAGATACGCAGTATTTT. Protein product: CATSDRLGPDTQYF. The genes are TRBV24-1 and TRBJ2-3; D is unclear. Deletions cut 4 bases from V and 4 bases from J, with 11 bases between. Per germline, CDR1 KGHDR and CDR2 SFDVKD. The CDR3 loop spans 14 amino acids.

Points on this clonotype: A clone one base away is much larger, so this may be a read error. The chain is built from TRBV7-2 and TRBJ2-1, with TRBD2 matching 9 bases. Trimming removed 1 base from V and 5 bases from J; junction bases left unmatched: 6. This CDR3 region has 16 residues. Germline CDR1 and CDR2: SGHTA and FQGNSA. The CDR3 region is CASSLGVTSGNNEQFF. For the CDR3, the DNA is TGTGCCAGCAGCTTAGGGGTGACTAGCGGTAACAATGAGCAGTTCTTC.

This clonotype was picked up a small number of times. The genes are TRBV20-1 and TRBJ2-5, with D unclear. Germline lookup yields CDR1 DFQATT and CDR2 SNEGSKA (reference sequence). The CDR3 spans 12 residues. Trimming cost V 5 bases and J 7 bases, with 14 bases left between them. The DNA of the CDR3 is TGCAGTGCTCGACCCCCGTTCTCGACCCAGTACTTC. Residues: CSARPPFSTQYF.

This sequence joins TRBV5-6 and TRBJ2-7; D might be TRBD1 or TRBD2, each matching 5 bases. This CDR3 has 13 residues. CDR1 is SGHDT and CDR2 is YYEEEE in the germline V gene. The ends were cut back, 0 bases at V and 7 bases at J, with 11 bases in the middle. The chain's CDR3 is CASSLGLAGEQYF. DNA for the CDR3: TGTGCCAGCAGCTTGGGGCTAGCAGGGGAGCAGTACTTC.

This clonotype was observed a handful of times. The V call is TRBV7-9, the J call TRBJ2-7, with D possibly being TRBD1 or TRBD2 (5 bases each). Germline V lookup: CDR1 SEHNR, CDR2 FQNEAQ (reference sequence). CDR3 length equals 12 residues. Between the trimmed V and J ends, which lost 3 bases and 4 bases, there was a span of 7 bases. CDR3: CASSLRGYEQYF. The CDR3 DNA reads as TGTGCCAGCAGCTTGAGGGGATACGAGCAGTACTTC.

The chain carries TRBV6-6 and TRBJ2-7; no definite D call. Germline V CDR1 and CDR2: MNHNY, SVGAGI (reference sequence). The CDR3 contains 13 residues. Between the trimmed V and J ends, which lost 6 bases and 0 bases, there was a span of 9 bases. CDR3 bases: TGTGCCAGCAGGTCGGCGAACTCCTACGAGCAGTACTTC. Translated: CASRSANSYEQYF.

The CDR3 DNA is TGTGCCAGCAGCGTAGCGACAGGGTCAGCGCAGTATTTT. This translates into CASSVATGSAQYF. The chain is built from TRBV9 and TRBJ2-3, with 7 bases aligning to TRBD1. J gave up 10 bases and V 0 bases, and 5 bases lay outside the gene matches. This CDR3 contains 13 residues. In germline, CDR1 is SGDLS, CDR2 YYNGEE.

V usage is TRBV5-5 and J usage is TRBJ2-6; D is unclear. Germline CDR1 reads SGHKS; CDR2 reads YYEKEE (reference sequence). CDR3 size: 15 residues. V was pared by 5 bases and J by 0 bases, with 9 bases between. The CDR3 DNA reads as TGTGCCAGCAGACCCATGAGCTCTGGGGCCAACGTCCTGACTTTC. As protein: CASRPMSSGANVLTF.

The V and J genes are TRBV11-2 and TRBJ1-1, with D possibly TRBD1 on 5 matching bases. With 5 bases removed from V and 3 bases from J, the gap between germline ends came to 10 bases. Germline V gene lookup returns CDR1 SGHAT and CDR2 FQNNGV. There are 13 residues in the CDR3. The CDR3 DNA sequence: TGTGCCAGCAGCCAGACAGTAGACACTGAAGCTTTCTTT. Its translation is CASSQTVDTEAFF.

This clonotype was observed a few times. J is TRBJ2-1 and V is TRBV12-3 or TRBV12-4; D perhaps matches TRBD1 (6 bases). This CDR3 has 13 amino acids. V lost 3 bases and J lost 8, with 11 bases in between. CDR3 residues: CASSLGTSDEQFF. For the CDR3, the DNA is TGTGCCAGCAGTTTGGGGACATCAGATGAGCAGTTCTTC.

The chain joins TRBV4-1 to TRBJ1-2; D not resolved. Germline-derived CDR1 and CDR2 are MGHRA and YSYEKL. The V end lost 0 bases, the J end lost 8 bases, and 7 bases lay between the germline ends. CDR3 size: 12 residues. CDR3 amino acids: CASSQDLEGYTF. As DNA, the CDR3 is TGCGCCAGCAGCCAAGATTTAGAAGGCTACACCTTC.

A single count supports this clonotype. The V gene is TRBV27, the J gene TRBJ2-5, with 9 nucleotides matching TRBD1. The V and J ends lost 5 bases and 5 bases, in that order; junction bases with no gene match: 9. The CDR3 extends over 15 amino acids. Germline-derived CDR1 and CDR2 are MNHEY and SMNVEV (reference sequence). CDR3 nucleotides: TGTGCCAGCAGTCCTCACAGGGGGCGCTGGGAGACCCAGTACTTC. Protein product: CASSPHRGRWETQYF.

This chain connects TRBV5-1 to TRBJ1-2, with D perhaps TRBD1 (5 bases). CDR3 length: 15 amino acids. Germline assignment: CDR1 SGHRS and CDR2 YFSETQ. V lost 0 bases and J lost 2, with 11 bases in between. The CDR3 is CASSLVGHSNYGYTF. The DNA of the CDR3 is TGCGCCAGCAGCTTGGTAGGACACTCGAACTATGGCTACACCTTC.

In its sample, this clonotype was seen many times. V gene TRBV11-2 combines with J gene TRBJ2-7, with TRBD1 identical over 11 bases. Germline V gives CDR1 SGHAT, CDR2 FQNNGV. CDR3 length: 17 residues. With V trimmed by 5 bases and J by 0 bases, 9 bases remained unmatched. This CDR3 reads CASSPGTGGQSSYEQYV. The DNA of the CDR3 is TGTGCCAGCAGCCCCGGGACAGGGGGTCAGAGCTCCTACGAGCAGTACGTC.

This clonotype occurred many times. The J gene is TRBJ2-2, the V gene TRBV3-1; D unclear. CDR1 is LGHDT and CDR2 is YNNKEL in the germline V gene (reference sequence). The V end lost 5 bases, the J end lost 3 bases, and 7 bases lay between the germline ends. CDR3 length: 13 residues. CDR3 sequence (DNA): TGTGCCAGCAGCTTTACTCACACCGGGGAGCTGTTTTTT. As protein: CASSFTHTGELFF.

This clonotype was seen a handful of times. The CDR3 nucleotides read TGTGCCATGGGGGGACTAAGCACAGATACGCAGTATTTT. Its protein product is CAMGGLSTDTQYF. The chain employs TRBV10-3 and TRBJ2-3, with 7 bases fitting TRBD2. The V and J ends lost 9 bases and 0 bases, in that order; junction bases with no gene match: 3. CDR3 length equals 13 residues. The germline CDR1 and CDR2 sequences are ENHRY and SYGVKD.

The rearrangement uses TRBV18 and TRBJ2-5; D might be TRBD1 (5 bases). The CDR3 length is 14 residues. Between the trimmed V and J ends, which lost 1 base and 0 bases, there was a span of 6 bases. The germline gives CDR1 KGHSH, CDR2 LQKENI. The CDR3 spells CASSPRQNQETQYF. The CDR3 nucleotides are TGTGCCAGCTCACCACGACAGAACCAAGAGACCCAGTACTTC.

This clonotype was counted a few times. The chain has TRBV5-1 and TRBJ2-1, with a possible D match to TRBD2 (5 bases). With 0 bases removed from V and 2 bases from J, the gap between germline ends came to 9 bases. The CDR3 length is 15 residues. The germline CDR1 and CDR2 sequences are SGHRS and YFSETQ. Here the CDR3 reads CASSLGGPTYNEQFF. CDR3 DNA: TGCGCCAGCAGCTTGGGCGGGCCCACCTACAATGAGCAGTTCTTC.

The CDR3 loop reads CAISAGGGYTF. DNA for the CDR3: TGTGCCATCAGCGCGGGCGGGGGCTACACCTTC. The rearrangement joins TRBV10-3 to TRBJ1-2, with D unresolved. This CDR3 comprises 11 residues. V was pared by 6 bases and J by 8 bases, with 10 bases between. The germline gives CDR1 ENHRY, CDR2 SYGVKD.

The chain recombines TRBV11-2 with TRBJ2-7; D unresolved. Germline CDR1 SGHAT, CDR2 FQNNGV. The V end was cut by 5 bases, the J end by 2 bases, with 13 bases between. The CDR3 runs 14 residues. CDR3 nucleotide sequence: TGTGCCAGCAGCCCACGGGCAGGCACCTACGAGCAGTACTTC. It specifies CASSPRAGTYEQYF.